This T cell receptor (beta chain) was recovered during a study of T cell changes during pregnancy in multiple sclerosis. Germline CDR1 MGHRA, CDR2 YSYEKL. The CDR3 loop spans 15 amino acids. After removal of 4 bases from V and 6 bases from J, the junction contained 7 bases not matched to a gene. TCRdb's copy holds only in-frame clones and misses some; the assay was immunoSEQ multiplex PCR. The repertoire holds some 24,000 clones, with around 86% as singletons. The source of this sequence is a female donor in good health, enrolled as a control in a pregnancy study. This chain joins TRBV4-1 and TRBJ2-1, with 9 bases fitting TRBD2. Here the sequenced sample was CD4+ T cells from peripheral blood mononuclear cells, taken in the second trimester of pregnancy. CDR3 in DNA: TGCGCCAGCAGCCTACGACTAGCGGAGGCCAATGAGCAGTTCTTC. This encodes CASSLRLAEANEQFF.